This T cell receptor beta chain was observed in a study of memory CD4+ T cells and cytomegalovirus serostatus. Regarding the study as a whole: Suggested: most of the CMV-linked TCR signature lies in CD4+ memory cells. Median bootstrapped AUC for CMV status was about 0.96 originally, less than 0.93 US-trained.

Comment on this clone: Its antigen is unidentified.

Germline CDR1 and CDR2: SNHLY and FYNNEI. The ends lost 6 bases at V and 4 bases at J; junction bases unmatched: 6. The CDR3 contains 15 residues. Per the authors' pipeline: After removing out-of-frame reads, around 2,000,000 distinct TCRbeta sequences remained. Here immunoSEQ multiplex PCR was the method, and the copy in TCRdb shows in-frame clones only, minus some. The DNA was the basis for D and trimming; V, J and clone size are from that table. The sample has approximately 50,000 clones, roughly 78% seen once. The sort gate was single viable CD3+CD4+CD8-CD45RO+ cells for memory CD4+ T cells. The rearrangement uses TRBV2 and TRBJ2-1, with 10 bases lining up with TRBD2. The sample comprised memory CD4+ T cells from blood. This TCR was recovered from an adult in good health and CMV-seronegative. The CDR3 spells CASRGLAGAYNEQFF. The DNA for the CDR3 is TGTGCCAGCAGGGGTCTAGCGGGAGCTTACAATGAGCAGTTCTTC.